This T cell receptor beta chain was captured in a study of T cell responses to AZD1222 COVID-19 vaccine. Study-wide results and caveats: Targeting of unmutated variant regions was reportedly seen in nearly half of spike-specific TCRs.

This table comes from immunoSEQ multiplex PCR, and its TCRdb copy is limited to in-frame clones, with some not included. This sample has around 150,000 clones, with 70% to 90% found just once. Details on this clone: What it binds is unknown.

The V end was cut by 9 bases, the J end by 0 bases, with 21 bases between. The CDR3 is 16 residues long. Germline values: CDR1 LGHNT, CDR2 FRNRAP. The chain carries TRBV12-5 and TRBJ2-7; D might be TRBD1 (5 bases). The starting material was peripheral blood, obtained 28 days after the second AZD1222 dose. The TCR was taken from an adult who received the AZD1222 COVID-19 vaccine. The CDR3 region has the DNA TGTGCTAGCCATGAATCCAGGGCGAACCGCTCCTACGAGCAGTACTTC. It translates to CASHESRANRSYEQYF.